What follows are 3 T cell receptor beta chains derived from one specimen sequenced in a study of blood T cell repertoires in COVID-19. TCRdb's copy holds only in-frame clones and misses some; the assay was immunoSEQ multiplex PCR. The sample contains 200,000 to 250,000 clones, 83% of which appear only once. Sequenced sample: peripheral blood. Receptor source: a man between 50 and 59 years old with active or convalescent COVID-19.

The chain carries TRBV11-3 and TRBJ2-2; TRBD1 matches 8 bases. Germline V gives CDR1 SGHNT, CDR2 YENEEA. The CDR3 loop spans 17 amino acids. V lost 1 base, J lost 5 bases, and 9 bases stayed unmatched. CDR3: CASSLVPGRGLTGELFF. For the CDR3, the DNA is TGTGCCAGCAGCTTAGTACCGGGCAGGGGGCTTACCGGGGAGCTGTTTTTT. The variable domain in full, completed from reference TRBV11-3 and TRBJ2-2, reads EAGVVQSPRYKIIEKKQPVAFWCNPISGHNTLYWYLQNLGQGPELLIRYENEEAVDDSQLPKDRFSAERLKGVDSTLKIQPAELGDSAVYLCASSLVPGRGLTGELFFGEGSRLTVL.

J is TRBJ1-4 and V is TRBV12-1; the table calls TRBD1, which could not be checked here. TRBV12-1 is an annotated pseudogene. The CDR3 length is 12 residues. The CDR3 reads CASRPGQPKLFF. The CDR3 DNA is TGTGCCAGCAGACCGGGACAGCCTAAACTGTTTTTT.

The chain combines TRBV19 with TRBJ1-1; TRBD1 matches at 8 bases. Germline assignment: CDR1 LNHDA and CDR2 SQIVND (reference sequence). Losses at the gene ends were 6 bases for V and 4 bases for J; bases not matched to a gene: 10. The CDR3 runs to 15 residues. CDR3: CASSPHGQGVTEAFF. The CDR3 DNA reads as TGTGCCAGTAGCCCCCACGGACAGGGTGTCACTGAAGCTTTCTTT.